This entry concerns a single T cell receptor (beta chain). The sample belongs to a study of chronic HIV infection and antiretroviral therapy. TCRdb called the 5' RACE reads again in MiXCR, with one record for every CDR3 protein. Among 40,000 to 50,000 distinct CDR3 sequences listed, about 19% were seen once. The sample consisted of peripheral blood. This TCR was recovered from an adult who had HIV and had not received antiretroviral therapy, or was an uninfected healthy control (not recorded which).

The CDR3 here is CASSSNQGVGEAFF. The CDR3 DNA reads as TGCGCCAGCAGCTCAAACCAGGGGGTAGGTGAAGCTTTCTTT. The chain combines TRBV5-1 with TRBJ1-1; 7 bases line up with TRBD1. Germline trimming cut 3 bases from V and 7 bases from J; bases unmatched to any gene: 9. Germline lookup yields CDR1 SGHRS and CDR2 YFSETQ. The CDR3 is made up of 14 amino acids.